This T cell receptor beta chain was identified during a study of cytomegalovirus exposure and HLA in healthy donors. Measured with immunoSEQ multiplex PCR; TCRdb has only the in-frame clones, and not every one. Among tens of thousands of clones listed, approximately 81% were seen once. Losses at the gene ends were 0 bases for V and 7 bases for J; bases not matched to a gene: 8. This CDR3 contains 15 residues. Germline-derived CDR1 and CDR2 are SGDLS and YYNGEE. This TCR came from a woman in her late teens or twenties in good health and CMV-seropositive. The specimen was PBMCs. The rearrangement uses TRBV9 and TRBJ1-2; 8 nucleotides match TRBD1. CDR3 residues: CASSVAGGEGGGYTF. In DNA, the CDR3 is TGTGCCAGCAGCGTAGCAGGGGGCGAAGGGGGTGGCTACACCTTC.